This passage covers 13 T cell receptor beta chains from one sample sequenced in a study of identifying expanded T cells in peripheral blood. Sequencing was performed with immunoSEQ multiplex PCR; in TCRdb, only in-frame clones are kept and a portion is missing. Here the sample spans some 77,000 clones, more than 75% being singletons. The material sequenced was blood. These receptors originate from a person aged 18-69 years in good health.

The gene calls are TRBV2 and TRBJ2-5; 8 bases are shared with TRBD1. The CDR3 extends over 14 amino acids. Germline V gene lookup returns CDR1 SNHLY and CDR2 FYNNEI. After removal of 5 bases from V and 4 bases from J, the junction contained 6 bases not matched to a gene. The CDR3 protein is CASSLRTGLETQYF. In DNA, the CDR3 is TGTGCCAGCAGTCTGCGGACAGGGCTAGAGACCCAGTACTTC.

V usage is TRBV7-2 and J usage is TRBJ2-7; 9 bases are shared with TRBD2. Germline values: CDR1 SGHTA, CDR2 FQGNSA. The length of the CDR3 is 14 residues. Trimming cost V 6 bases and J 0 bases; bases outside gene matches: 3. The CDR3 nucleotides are TGTGCCAGCAGACGTAGCGGGAGCTCCTACGAGCAGTACTTC. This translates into CASRRSGSSYEQYF. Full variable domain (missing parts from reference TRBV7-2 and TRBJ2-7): GAGVSQSPSNKVTEKGKDVELRCDPISGHTALYWYRQSLGQGLEFLIYFQGNSAPDKSGLPSDRFSAERTGGSVSTLTIQRTQQEDSAVYLCASRRSGSSYEQYFGPGTRLTVT.

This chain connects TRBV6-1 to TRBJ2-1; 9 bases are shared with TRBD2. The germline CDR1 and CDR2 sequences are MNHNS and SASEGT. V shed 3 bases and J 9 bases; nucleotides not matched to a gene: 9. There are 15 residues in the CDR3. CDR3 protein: CASSEGQSGGFEQFF. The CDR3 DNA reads TGTGCCAGCAGTGAGGGGCAAAGCGGGGGGTTTGAGCAGTTCTTC.

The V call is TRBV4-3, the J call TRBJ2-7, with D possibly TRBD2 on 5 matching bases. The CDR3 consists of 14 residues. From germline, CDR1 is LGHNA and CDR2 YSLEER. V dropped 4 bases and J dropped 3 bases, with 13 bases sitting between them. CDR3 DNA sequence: TGCGCCAGCAGCCGGGCGGGTTCCGTCTACGAGCAGTACTTC. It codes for CASSRAGSVYEQYF.

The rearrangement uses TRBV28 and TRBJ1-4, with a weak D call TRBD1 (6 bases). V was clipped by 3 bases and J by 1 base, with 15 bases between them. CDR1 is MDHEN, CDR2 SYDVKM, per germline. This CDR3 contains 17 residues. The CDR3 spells CASSFPAAGVTNEKLFF. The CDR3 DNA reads TGTGCCAGCAGTTTTCCCGCCGCAGGGGTAACTAATGAAAAACTGTTTTTT. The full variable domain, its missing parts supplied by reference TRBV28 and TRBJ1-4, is DVKVTQSSRYLVKRTGEKVFLECVQDMDHENMFWYRQDPGLGLRLIYFSYDVKMKEKGDIPEGYSVSREKKERFSLILESASTNQTSMYLCASSFPAAGVTNEKLFFGSGTQLSVL.

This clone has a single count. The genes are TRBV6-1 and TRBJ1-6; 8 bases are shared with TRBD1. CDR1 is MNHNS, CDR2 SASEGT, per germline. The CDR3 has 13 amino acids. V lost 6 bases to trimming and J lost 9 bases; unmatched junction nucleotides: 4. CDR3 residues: CASRTGVSSPLHF. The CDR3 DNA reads TGTGCCAGCAGGACAGGGGTTAGTTCACCCCTCCACTTT.

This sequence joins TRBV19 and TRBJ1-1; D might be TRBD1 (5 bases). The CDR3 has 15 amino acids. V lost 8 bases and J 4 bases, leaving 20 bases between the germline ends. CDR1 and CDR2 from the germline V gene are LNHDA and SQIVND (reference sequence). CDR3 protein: CASRSLAGGGTEAFF. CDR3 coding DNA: TGTGCCAGTCGGTCGCTGGCTGGGGGGGGCACTGAAGCTTTCTTT.

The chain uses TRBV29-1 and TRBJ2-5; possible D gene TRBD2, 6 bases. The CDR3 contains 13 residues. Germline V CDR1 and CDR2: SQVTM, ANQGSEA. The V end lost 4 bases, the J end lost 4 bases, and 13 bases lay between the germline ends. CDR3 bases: TGCAGCGTTGGGAACGGGGGACGAGAGACCCAGTACTTC. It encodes CSVGNGGRETQYF.

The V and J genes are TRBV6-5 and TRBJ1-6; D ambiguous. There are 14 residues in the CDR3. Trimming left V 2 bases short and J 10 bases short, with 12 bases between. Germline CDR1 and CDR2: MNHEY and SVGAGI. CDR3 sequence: CASSYGLGGSPLHF. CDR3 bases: TGTGCCAGCAGTTACGGCCTGGGAGGCTCACCCCTCCACTTT.

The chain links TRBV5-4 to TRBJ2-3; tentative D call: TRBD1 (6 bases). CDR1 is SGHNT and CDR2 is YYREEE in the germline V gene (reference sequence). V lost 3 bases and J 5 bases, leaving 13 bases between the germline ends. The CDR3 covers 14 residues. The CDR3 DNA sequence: TGTGCCAGCAGCTGGGACATGAACCGAGATACGCAGTATTTT. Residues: CASSWDMNRDTQYF.

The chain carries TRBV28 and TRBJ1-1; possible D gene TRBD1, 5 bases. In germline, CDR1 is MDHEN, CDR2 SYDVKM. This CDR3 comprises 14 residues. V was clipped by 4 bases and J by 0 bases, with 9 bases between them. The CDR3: CASSSQQVNTEAFF. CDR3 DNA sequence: TGTGCCAGCAGTTCCCAACAGGTGAACACTGAAGCTTTCTTT.

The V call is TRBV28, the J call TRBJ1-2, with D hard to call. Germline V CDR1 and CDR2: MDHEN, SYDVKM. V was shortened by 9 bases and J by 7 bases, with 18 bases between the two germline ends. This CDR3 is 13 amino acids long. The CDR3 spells CASKPGRTSGYTF. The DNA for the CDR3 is TGTGCCAGTAAGCCCGGGCGCACTTCTGGCTACACCTTC.

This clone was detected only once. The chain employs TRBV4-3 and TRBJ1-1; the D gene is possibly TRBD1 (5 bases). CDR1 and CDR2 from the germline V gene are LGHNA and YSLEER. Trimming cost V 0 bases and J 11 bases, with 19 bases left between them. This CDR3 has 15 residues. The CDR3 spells CASSQEGTPVEGAFF. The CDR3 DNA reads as TGCGCCAGCAGCCAAGAGGGGACGCCGGTCGAAGGCGCTTTCTTT.